The 23 T cell receptor beta chains below were found in one sample sequenced in a study of molecular identifiers for immune sequencing clone quantification. TCRdb reanalysed the PCR reads using MiXCR and keeps one entry per CDR3 protein. The top ten clones hold over 0.7% of a sample with 300,000 to 400,000 distinct CDR3 sequences, about a fifth of them seen once. Sequencing input: naive CD8+ T cells from blood, with Jurkat cell RNA spiked in. Specified subset: FACS-sorted CD8+CD4-CCR7+CD45RA+ naive T cells. The origin of the receptors is a human donor in good health. Some libraries in this study had Jurkat cell RNA spiked in.

This clonotype was picked up many times. V usage is TRBV29-1 and J usage is TRBJ2-3; 8 bases are shared with TRBD2. The CDR3 has 17 amino acids. V trimming: 7 bases; J trimming: 6 bases; junction bases outside the gene matches: 21. Germline V lookup: CDR1 SQVTM, CDR2 ANQGSEA. The CDR3 coding sequence is TGCAGCGCGTCCGAACCCCGGACTAGCCTAATTGGGGATACGCAGTATTTT. Encoded protein: CSASEPRTSLIGDTQYF.

In regard to this clonotype: A clone one base away is much larger, so this may be a read error. This chain uses TRBV4-2 with TRBJ2-3, with 10 positions matching TRBD2. The trim removed 3 bases at V and 2 bases at J, leaving 17 bases unmatched. CDR1 and CDR2 from the germline V gene are LGHNA and YNFKEQ. There are 20 residues in the CDR3. The CDR3 spells CASSQATSGIVITDTDTQYF. DNA for the CDR3: TGTGCCAGCAGCCAGGCAACTAGCGGGATAGTAATCACTGACACAGATACGCAGTATTTT.

In this sample, this clonotype turned up many times. J is TRBJ1-2 and V is TRBV11-2, with D uncertain. Trimming shortened V by 4 bases and J by 2 bases, and 11 bases separated the two germline ends. Germline CDR1 reads SGHAT; CDR2 reads FQNNGV. CDR3 length equals 14 residues. CDR3 sequence: CASSSMWGNYGYTF. DNA for the CDR3: TGTGCCAGCAGCTCAATGTGGGGAAACTATGGCTACACCTTC.

Ten or more counts support this clonotype. The chain employs TRBV7-2 and TRBJ2-7, with a tentative D call TRBD2 (5 bases). CDR1 SGHTA and CDR2 FQGNSA come from the germline V gene. This CDR3 is 14 amino acids long. The V gene lost 5 bases and the J gene lost 3 bases, with 14 bases spanning the gap. The CDR3, as DNA: TGTGCCAGCAGCCCCCAGGACTCCGACTACGAGCAGTACTTC. It is translated as CASSPQDSDYEQYF. The full variable domain, completed using reference TRBV7-2 and TRBJ2-7, is GAGVSQSPSNKVTEKGKDVELRCDPISGHTALYWYRQSLGQGLEFLIYFQGNSAPDKSGLPSDRFSAERTGGSVSTLTIQRTQQEDSAVYLCASSPQDSDYEQYFGPGTRLTVT.

The chain is built from TRBV7-9 and TRBJ1-5, with no clear D. Trimming cost V 5 bases and J 4 bases, with 12 bases left between them. The CDR3 runs to 14 residues. Germline V lookup: CDR1 SEHNR, CDR2 FQNEAQ (reference sequence). CDR3 loop: CASSRSRDNQPQHF. CDR3 coding DNA: TGTGCCAGCAGCCGAAGTCGGGATAATCAGCCCCAGCATTTT. Using reference TRBV7-9 and TRBJ1-5 for the parts outside the CDR3, the full variable domain is DTGVSQNPRHKITKRGQNVTFRCDPISEHNRLYWYRQTLGQGPEFLTYFQNEAQLEKSRLLSDRFSAERPKGSFSTLEIQRTEQGDSAMYLCASSRSRDNQPQHFGDGTRLSIL.

On this clonotype itself: This may come from a read error, since a much larger clone is one base off. This chain links TRBV7-7 with TRBJ2-7, with 11 bases that match TRBD2. Germline V gene data show CDR1 as SSHAT and CDR2 as FNYEAQ (reference sequence). The CDR3 covers 14 residues. V gave up 7 bases and J gave up 6 bases; unmatched junction bases: 8. The CDR3 DNA reads as TGTGCCAGCAACATACTAGCGGGGGCTGCCGAGCAGTACTTC. This sequence encodes CASNILAGAAEQYF.

CDR3: CASSLRTSGRAAVDQYF. In DNA form, the CDR3 reads TGTGCCAGCAGCCTCAGGACTAGCGGGAGGGCCGCGGTCGATCAGTACTTC. The rearrangement joins TRBV7-9 to TRBJ2-7; 15 bases map to TRBD2. CDR3 length: 17 amino acids. Germline CDR1 and CDR2: SEHNR and FQNEAQ (reference sequence). The junction had 15 bases not matched to a gene; V was cut back by 5 bases and J by 10 bases.

A note on this clonotype: This may be a read error: a much more frequent sequence differs by one nucleotide. The chain combines TRBV7-6 with TRBJ1-2; TRBD1 matches 10 bases. The CDR3 consists of 14 residues. Germline CDR1 is SGHVS and CDR2 is FNYEAQ. The V segment lost 1 base and the J segment 12 bases; nucleotides outside the gene matches: 8. CDR3 sequence (DNA): TGTGCCAGCAGCTTAGGGCAGACAGGGGGCGACCACACCTTC. Its translation: CASSLGQTGGDHTF.

This clonotype was counted at least ten times. V is TRBV6-2 or TRBV6-3 and J is TRBJ2-5; 11 bases are shared with TRBD1. V shed 5 bases and J 5 bases; nucleotides not matched to a gene: 10. There are 16 residues in the CDR3. Germline values: CDR1 MNHEY, CDR2 SVGEGT. DNA for the CDR3: TGTGCCAGCAGTCACCTGAGCTGGACAGGGGGCGAGACCCAGTACTTC. Amino acids: CASSHLSWTGGETQYF.

This clonotype was detected a few times. The J gene is TRBJ2-3, the V gene TRBV6-4; D is perhaps TRBD2 (5 bases). CDR1 MRHNA and CDR2 SNTAGT come from the germline V gene. The V end was cut by 3 bases, the J end by 3 bases, with 16 bases between. CDR3 size: 16 residues. The DNA of the CDR3 is TGTGCCAGCAGTGAGGGAGCGGCGGATCGTACAGATACGCAGTATTTT. Translating it yields CASSEGAADRTDTQYF.

CDR3 in amino acids: CASSLAENYGYTF. The CDR3 DNA is TGTGCCAGCAGCTTGGCAGAGAACTATGGCTACACCTTC. This sequence joins TRBV7-9 and TRBJ1-2; D remains unclear. Germline CDR1 is SEHNR and CDR2 is FQNEAQ (reference sequence). V was pared by 3 bases and J by 2 bases, with 7 bases between. The CDR3 totals 13 residues.

The V and J genes are TRBV9 and TRBJ2-7; D is perhaps TRBD1 or TRBD2 (5 bases each). The V and J ends lost 0 bases and 4 bases respectively, with 8 bases between them. This CDR3 has 13 residues. CDR1 is SGDLS, CDR2 YYNGEE, per germline. This CDR3 reads CASSVVEGYEQYF. CDR3 in DNA: TGTGCCAGCAGCGTAGTCGAGGGGTACGAGCAGTACTTC.

This clonotype was counted ten times or more. This chain links TRBV20-1 with TRBJ2-5; 7 nucleotides agree with TRBD2. Per germline, CDR1 DFQATT and CDR2 SNEGSKA (reference sequence). This CDR3 comprises 14 residues. The junction had 12 bases not matched to a gene; V was cut back by 6 bases and J by 5 bases. CDR3 sequence reads: CSAQVGLVAETQYF. The CDR3 DNA reads TGCAGTGCCCAGGTTGGACTAGTAGCTGAGACCCAGTACTTC.

This clonotype occurred many times. The V call is TRBV20-1, the J call TRBJ2-5, with D perhaps matching TRBD1 (5 bases). Germline assignment: CDR1 DFQATT and CDR2 SNEGSKA (reference sequence). The CDR3 extends over 15 amino acids. V dropped 5 bases and J dropped 2 bases, with 18 bases sitting between them. CDR3 nucleotides: TGCAGTGCTGGGTTCCACAGGAGAAATCAAGAGACCCAGTACTTC. Translation gives CSAGFHRRNQETQYF.

The gene calls are TRBV9 and TRBJ1-1, with 8 bases lining up with TRBD1. From germline, CDR1 is SGDLS and CDR2 YYNGEE. V lost 4 bases, J lost 4 bases, and 3 bases stayed unmatched. The CDR3 loop spans 13 amino acids. The CDR3 DNA follows: TGTGCCAGCAGCCGGACAGGGACCACTGAAGCTTTCTTT. This gives the protein CASSRTGTTEAFF.

This clonotype has more than one count but fewer than ten. The chain has TRBV24-1 and TRBJ2-7; D remains unclear. CDR3 size: 12 residues. CDR1 and CDR2 (germline): KGHDR, SFDVKD. Trimming shortened V by 2 bases and J by 4 bases, and 5 bases separated the two germline ends. The CDR3 loop reads CATSDSLYEQYF. The CDR3 nucleotides are TGTGCCACCAGTGATTCCCTGTACGAGCAGTACTTC.

Comments on this clonotype: A single base separates this from a much larger clone, so it may be a read error. The chain has TRBV30 and TRBJ1-2; no clear D gene. The V gene lost 0 bases and the J gene lost 6 bases, with 17 bases spanning the gap. The CDR3 sequence is 15 residues long. Germline-derived CDR1 and CDR2 are GTSNPN and SVGIG (reference sequence). The CDR3 sequence: CAWSVHMSSHHGYTF. CDR3 in DNA: TGTGCCTGGAGTGTACACATGAGCAGTCACCATGGCTACACCTTC. Variable domain in full (rest from reference TRBV30 and TRBJ1-2): SQTIHQWPATLVQPVGSPLSLECTVEGTSNPNLYWYRQAAGRGLQLLFYSVGIGQISSEVPQNLSASRPQDRQFILSSKKLLLSDSGFYLCAWSVHMSSHHGYTFGSGTRLTVV.

The rearrangement links TRBV4-3 to TRBJ1-5, with TRBD1 matching over 7 bases. After removal of 0 bases from V and 2 bases from J, the junction contained 4 bases not matched to a gene. CDR1 and CDR2 (germline): LGHNA, YSLEER. The CDR3 spans 16 residues. The CDR3 DNA reads as TGCGCCAGCAGCCAAGAATGGACAGGCGGCAATCAGCCCCAGCATTTT. It encodes CASSQEWTGGNQPQHF.

This clonotype was observed many times. This chain connects TRBV9 to TRBJ2-6; the D gene is possibly TRBD1 (6 bases). From germline, CDR1 is SGDLS and CDR2 YYNGEE. This CDR3 is built from 15 residues. V gave up 1 base and J gave up 4 bases, with 9 bases separating them. The CDR3 protein is CASSVSGAGANVLTF. CDR3 sequence (DNA): TGTGCCAGCAGCGTATCAGGGGCAGGGGCCAACGTCCTGACTTTC.

This clonotype was recorded many times. The chain employs TRBV19 and TRBJ1-5; TRBD1 agrees at 10 bases. There are 16 residues in the CDR3. Per germline, CDR1 LNHDA and CDR2 SQIVND (reference sequence). V dropped 5 bases and J dropped 3; count of bases not matched to a gene: 7. The CDR3 here is CASSPHGTGVNQPQHF. In DNA form, the CDR3 reads TGTGCCAGTAGTCCCCACGGGACAGGGGTCAATCAGCCCCAGCATTTT.

On this clonotype itself: No conserved phenylalanine or tryptophan is present at the end of the CDR3, so a read error is the likely explanation. This chain connects TRBV27 to TRBJ2-7, with TRBD1 matching over 11 bases. The trim removed 6 bases at V and 3 bases at J, leaving 10 bases unmatched. The V gene's germline CDR1 is MNHEY and CDR2 SMNVEV (reference sequence). The CDR3 spans 16 residues. As DNA, the CDR3 is TGTGCCAGCAGCTCAAAGACCGGGACAGGGGGCTACGAGCAGTACCTC. Translating gives CASSSKTGTGGYEQYL.

This clonotype has a count of ten or more. V usage is TRBV10-3 and J usage is TRBJ1-1; D is unresolved. Germline assignment: CDR1 ENHRY and CDR2 SYGVKD. The CDR3 totals 13 residues. Trimming took 0 bases from V and 2 from J, leaving 4 bases between them. The CDR3 protein is CAISESENTEAFF. The CDR3 DNA follows: TGTGCCATCAGTGAGTCGGAAAACACTGAAGCTTTCTTT.

This clonotype was seen a handful of times. The rearrangement joins TRBV30 to TRBJ1-1; D ambiguous. The ends were cut back, 0 bases at V and 0 bases at J, with 8 bases in the middle. The CDR3 is made up of 14 amino acids. CDR1 is GTSNPN and CDR2 is SVGIG in the germline V gene (reference sequence). The CDR3, as DNA: TGTGCCTGGAGTGTCCTTGCGATGAACACTGAAGCTTTCTTT. Amino acid sequence: CAWSVLAMNTEAFF.